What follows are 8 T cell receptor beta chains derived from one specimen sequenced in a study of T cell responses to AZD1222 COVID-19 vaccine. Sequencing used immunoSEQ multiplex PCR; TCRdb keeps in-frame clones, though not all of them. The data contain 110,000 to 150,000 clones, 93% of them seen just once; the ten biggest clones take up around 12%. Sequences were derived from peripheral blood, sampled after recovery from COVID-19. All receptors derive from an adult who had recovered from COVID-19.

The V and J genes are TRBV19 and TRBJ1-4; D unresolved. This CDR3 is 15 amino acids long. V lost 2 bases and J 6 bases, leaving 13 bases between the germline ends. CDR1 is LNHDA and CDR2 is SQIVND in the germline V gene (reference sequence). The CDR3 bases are TGTGCCAGTAGTATAATAGTGGGCCTTCATGAAAAACTGTTTTTT. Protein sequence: CASSIIVGLHEKLFF.

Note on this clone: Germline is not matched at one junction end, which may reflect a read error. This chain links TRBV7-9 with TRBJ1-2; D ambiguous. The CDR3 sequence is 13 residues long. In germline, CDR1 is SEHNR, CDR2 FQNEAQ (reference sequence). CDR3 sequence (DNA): TGTGCCACCAGCCTGCGGGTATTGGATGGCTACACCTTC. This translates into CATSLRVLDGYTF.

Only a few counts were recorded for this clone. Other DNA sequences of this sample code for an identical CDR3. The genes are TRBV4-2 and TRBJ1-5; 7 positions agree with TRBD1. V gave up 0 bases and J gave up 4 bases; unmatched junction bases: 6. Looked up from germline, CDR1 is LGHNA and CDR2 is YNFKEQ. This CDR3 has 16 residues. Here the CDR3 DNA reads TGTGCCAGCAGCCAAGAGAAGGGACAGCTAAATCAGCCCCAGCATTTT. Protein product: CASSQEKGQLNQPQHF.

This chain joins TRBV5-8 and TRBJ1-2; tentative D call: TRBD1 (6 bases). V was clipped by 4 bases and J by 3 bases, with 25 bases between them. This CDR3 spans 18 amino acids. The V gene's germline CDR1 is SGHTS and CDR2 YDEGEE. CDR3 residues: CASSPPPGLSSGDYGYTF. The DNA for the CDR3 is TGTGCCAGCAGCCCCCCGCCGGGGCTATCCTCAGGGGACTATGGCTACACCTTC.

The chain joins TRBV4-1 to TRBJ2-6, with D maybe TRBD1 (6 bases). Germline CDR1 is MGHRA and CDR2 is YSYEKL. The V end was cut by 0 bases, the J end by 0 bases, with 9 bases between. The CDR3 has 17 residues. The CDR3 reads CASSQDGQLSGANVLTF. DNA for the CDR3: TGCGCCAGCAGCCAAGATGGACAGCTCTCTGGGGCCAACGTCCTGACTTTC.

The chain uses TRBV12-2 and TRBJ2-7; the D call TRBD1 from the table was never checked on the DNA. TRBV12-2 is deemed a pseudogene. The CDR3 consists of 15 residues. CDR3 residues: CASRLRTDATYEQYF. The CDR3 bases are TGTGCAAGTCGCTTACGGACAGACGCAACCTACGAGCAGTACTTC.

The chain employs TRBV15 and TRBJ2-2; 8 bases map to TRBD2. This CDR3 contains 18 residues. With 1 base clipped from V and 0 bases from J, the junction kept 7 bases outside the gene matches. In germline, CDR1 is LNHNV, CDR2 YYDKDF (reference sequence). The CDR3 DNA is TGTGCCACCAGCAGAGCCCGGGGGGGCGGCCCGAACACCGGGGAGCTGTTTTTT. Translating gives CATSRARGGGPNTGELFF.

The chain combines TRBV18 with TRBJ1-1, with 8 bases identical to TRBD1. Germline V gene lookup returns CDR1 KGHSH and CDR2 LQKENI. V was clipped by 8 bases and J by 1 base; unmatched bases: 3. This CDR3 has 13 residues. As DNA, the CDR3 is TGTGCCAGCGCAGGACAGGGGAACACTGAAGCTTTCTTT. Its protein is CASAGQGNTEAFF.